The rows below give T cell receptor beta chains drawn from one sample of a study of sequential checkpoint blockade in melanoma. Sequenced by immunoSEQ multiplex PCR; TCRdb stores in-frame clones only, minus some. The sample yields under 25,000 clones, around 80% seen once. The material was CD8+ T cells sorted from blood (inferred from file names), obtained from a patient given nivolumab and ipilimumab in sequence. The receptors derive from a human donor with melanoma. The CDR3 runs from the conserved cysteine through the conserved F or W. D genes are given only for firm matches. Clone size, where shown, is once, few, many, or a class for clones that have expanded.

V	J	D	length	size	CDR3	DNA
TRBV29-1	TRBJ2-3	TRBD2	14	.	CSGILAGTTDTQYF	TGCAGCGGAATTCTAGCGGGGACGACAGATACGCAGTATTTT
TRBV14	TRBJ1-2	TRBD1	12	few	CASSSDRAGYTF	TGTGCCAGCAGCTCGGACAGGGCCGGCTACACCTTC
TRBV18	TRBJ1-1	.	16	few	CASSPYTVGGSVRAFF	TGTGCCAGCTCACCCTATACAGTGGGTGGTTCTGTTCGAGCTTTCTTT
TRBV19	TRBJ2-1	.	15	few	CASSIGSGPYNEQFF	TGTGCCAGTAGTATCGGTAGCGGCCCATACAATGAGCAGTTCTTC
TRBV11-2	TRBJ2-1	TRBD2	15	.	CASSYTSGIYNEQFF	TGTGCCAGCAGCTACACTAGCGGGATCTACAATGAGCAGTTCTTC
TRBV9	TRBJ2-7	.	18	once	CASSVGGWAGGQSYEQYF	TGTGCCAGCAGCGTAGGAGGATGGGCGGGCGGGCAGTCCTACGAGCAGTACTTC
TRBV4-2	TRBJ2-4	TRBD2	19	.	CASSQVGTSGIGAKNIQYF	TGTGCCAGCAGCCAAGTGGGGACTAGCGGGATTGGGGCCAAAAACATTCAGTACTTC
TRBV28	TRBJ1-3	TRBD1	16	.	CASRQQGAFSGNTIYF	TGTGCCAGCAGACAACAGGGGGCTTTCTCTGGAAACACCATATATTTT
TRBV4-3	TRBJ1-1	.	15	.	CASSRDGQRGTEAFF	TGCGCCAGCAGCCGAGACGGACAGAGGGGGACTGAAGCTTTCTTT
TRBV27	TRBJ2-7	TRBD2	13	.	CAIPGLADYEQYF	TGTGCCATTCCGGGACTAGCGGACTACGAGCAGTACTTC
TRBV7-2	TRBJ2-1	.	16	.	CASSLVRAPIHNEQFF	TGTGCCAGCAGCTTAGTGAGAGCCCCCATTCACAATGAGCAGTTCTTC
TRBV9	TRBJ2-5	TRBD2	18	few	CASSVGRRLAGEGETQYF	TGTGCCAGCAGCGTCGGGCGGCGACTAGCGGGAGAGGGAGAGACCCAGTACTTC
TRBV10-1	TRBJ1-5	.	12	.	CASSAGDQPQHF	TGCGCCAGCAGTGCCGGGGATCAGCCCCAGCATTTT
TRBV28	TRBJ2-1	.	16	.	CASTTPGGHGLDEQFF	TGTGCCAGCACGACTCCGGGGGGCCACGGGTTGGATGAGCAGTTCTTC
TRBV7-6	TRBJ2-2	TRBD2	16	.	CASSSQAGGYSGELFF	TGTGCCAGCAGCTCCCAAGCGGGAGGATACTCCGGGGAGCTGTTTTTT
TRBV6-5	TRBJ2-1	.	11	few	CASRSQGGEFF	TGTGCCAGCAGATCCCAGGGTGGGGAGTTCTTC
TRBV7-9	TRBJ2-1	.	12	.	CASSAYPYEQFF	TGTGCCAGCAGCGCCTATCCCTATGAGCAGTTCTTC
TRBV2	TRBJ2-5	TRBD2	13	.	CASRREVQETQYF	TGTGCCAGCAGGCGGGAGGTTCAAGAGACCCAGTACTTC
TRBV10-2	TRBJ2-5	.	14	.	CASRNTGVQETQYF	TGCGCCAGCAGGAATACGGGGGTCCAAGAGACCCAGTACTTC
TRBV9	TRBJ2-7	TRBD1	15	few	CASSAKGQGRYEQYF	TGTGCCAGCAGCGCTAAAGGACAGGGGCGCTACGAGCAGTACTTC
TRBV7-2	TRBJ2-1	.	14	.	CASSLTGSQNEQFF	TGTGCCAGCAGCTTAACAGGGTCTCAGAATGAGCAGTTCTTC
TRBV7-9	TRBJ2-3	TRBD1	14	.	CASSPRTGSDTQYF	TGTGCCAGCAGCCCTCGGACAGGGTCAGATACGCAGTATTTT
TRBV5-6	TRBJ1-2	.	14	.	CASSPGHPDSGYTF	TGTGCCAGCAGCCCTGGACACCCGGATAGTGGCTACACCTTC
TRBV30	TRBJ2-7	TRBD2	12	.	CAWRAGGYEQYF	TGTGCCTGGCGAGCGGGAGGGTACGAGCAGTACTTC
TRBV19	TRBJ2-7	.	14	.	CASSSTGNSYEQYF	TGTGCCAGTAGTAGTACAGGGAATTCCTACGAGCAGTACTTC
TRBV5-1	TRBJ2-7	TRBD1	15	.	CASSLTPGTGYEQYF	TGCGCCAGCAGCTTGACCCCCGGGACAGGCTACGAGCAGTACTTC